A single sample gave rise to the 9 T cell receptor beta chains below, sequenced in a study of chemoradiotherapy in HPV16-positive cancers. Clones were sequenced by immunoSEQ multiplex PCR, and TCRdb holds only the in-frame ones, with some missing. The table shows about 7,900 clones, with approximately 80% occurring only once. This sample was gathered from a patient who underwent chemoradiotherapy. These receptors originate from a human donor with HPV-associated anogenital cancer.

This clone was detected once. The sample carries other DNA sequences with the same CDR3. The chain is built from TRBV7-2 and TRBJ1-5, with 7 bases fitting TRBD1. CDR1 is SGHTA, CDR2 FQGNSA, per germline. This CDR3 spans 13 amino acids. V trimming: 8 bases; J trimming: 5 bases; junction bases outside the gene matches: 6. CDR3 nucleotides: TGTGCCAGCGGGAACAGGGGTGATCAGCCCCAGCATTTT. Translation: CASGNRGDQPQHF.

The CDR3 sequence is CASSRRELEAFF. DNA for the CDR3: TGTGCCAGCAGCCGGAGAGAACTAGAAGCTTTCTTT. The gene calls are TRBV6-1 and TRBJ1-1; no clear D gene. V gave up 6 bases and J gave up 8 bases, with 13 bases separating them. Germline CDR1 reads MNHNS; CDR2 reads SASEGT. The CDR3 is 12 residues long.

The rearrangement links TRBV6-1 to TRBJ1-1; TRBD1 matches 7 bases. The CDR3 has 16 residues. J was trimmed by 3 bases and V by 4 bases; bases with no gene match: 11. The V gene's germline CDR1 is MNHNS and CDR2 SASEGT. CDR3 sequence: CASSVPAGGGDTEAFF. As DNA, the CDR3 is TGTGCCAGCAGTGTTCCGGCAGGGGGGGGTGACACTGAAGCTTTCTTT.

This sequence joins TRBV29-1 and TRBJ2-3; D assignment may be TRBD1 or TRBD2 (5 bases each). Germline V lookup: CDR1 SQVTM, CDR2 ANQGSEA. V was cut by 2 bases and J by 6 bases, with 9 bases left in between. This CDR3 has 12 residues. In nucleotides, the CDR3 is TGCAGCGTTGAACGGGGCCCGGATACGCAGTATTTT. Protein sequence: CSVERGPDTQYF.

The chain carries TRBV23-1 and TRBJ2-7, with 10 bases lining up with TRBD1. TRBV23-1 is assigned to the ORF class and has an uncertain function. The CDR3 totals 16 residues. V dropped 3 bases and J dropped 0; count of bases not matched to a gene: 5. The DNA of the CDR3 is TGCGCCAGCAGTCAGGGGACAGGGGCCACCTCCTACGAGCAGTACTTC. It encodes CASSQGTGATSYEQYF.

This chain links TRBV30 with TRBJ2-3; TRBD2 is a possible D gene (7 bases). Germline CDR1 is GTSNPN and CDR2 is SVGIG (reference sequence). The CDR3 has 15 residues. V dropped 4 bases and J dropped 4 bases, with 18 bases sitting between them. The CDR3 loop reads CAWTRGGGVADTQYF. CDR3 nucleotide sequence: TGTGCCTGGACCAGAGGGGGGGGCGTGGCAGATACGCAGTATTTT. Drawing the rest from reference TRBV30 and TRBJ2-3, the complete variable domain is SQTIHQWPATLVQPVGSPLSLECTVEGTSNPNLYWYRQAAGRGLQLLFYSVGIGQISSEVPQNLSASRPQDRQFILSSKKLLLSDSGFYLCAWTRGGGVADTQYFGPGTRLTVL.

CDR3: CASSLSRKPQHF. In DNA form, the CDR3 reads TGTGCCAGTTCTTTAAGCCGGAAGCCCCAGCATTTT. This chain links TRBV19 with TRBJ1-5; D remains ambiguous. Trimming stripped 8 bases from V and 8 bases from J, with 13 bases between. The CDR3 consists of 12 residues. In germline, CDR1 is LNHDA, CDR2 SQIVND (reference sequence).

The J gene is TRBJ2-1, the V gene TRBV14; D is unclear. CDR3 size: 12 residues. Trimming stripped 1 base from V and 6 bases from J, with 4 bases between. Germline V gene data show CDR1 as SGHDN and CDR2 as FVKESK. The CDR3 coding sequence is TGTGCCAGCAGCCAAGTCGCCAATGAGCAGTTCTTC. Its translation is CASSQVANEQFF.

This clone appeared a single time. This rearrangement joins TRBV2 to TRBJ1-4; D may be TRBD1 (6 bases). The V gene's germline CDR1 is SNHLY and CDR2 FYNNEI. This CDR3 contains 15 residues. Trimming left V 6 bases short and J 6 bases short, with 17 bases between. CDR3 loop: CASRGIGGRYEKLFF. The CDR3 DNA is TGTGCCAGCAGGGGGATAGGGGGGCGATATGAAAAACTGTTTTTT.